These 32 T cell receptor beta chains were all obtained from the same sample, sequenced in a study of T cell responses to AZD1222 COVID-19 vaccine. Here immunoSEQ multiplex PCR was the method, and the copy in TCRdb shows in-frame clones only, minus some. The table shows 69,000 or so clones, with about 90% occurring only once. The sample consisted of peripheral blood, taken 28 days after the second AZD1222 dose. The receptors originated from an adult who received the AZD1222 COVID-19 vaccine.

This rearrangement joins TRBV7-9 to TRBJ2-1; TRBD2 might be the D (5 bases). V lost 3 bases and J lost 5, with 17 bases in between. Looked up from germline, CDR1 is SEHNR and CDR2 is FQNEAQ (reference sequence). The CDR3 contains 16 residues. The DNA of the CDR3 is TGTGCCAGCAGCTTTTATAGGGAGACGTTTCACAATGAGCAGTTCTTC. It specifies CASSFYRETFHNEQFF.

The rearrangement joins TRBV9 to TRBJ1-2, with D possibly matching TRBD1 (5 bases). Germline lookup yields CDR1 SGDLS and CDR2 YYNGEE. The CDR3 extends over 16 amino acids. Trimming cost V 4 bases and J 1 base, with 17 bases left between them. The CDR3 DNA reads as TGTGCCAGCAGCTCAAGAGGGACGGGCCTTAACTATGGCTACACCTTC. It yields the protein CASSSRGTGLNYGYTF. Combining the CDR3 with reference TRBV9 and TRBJ1-2 gives the whole variable domain DSGVTQTPKHLITATGQRVTLRCSPRSGDLSVYWYQQSLDQGLQFLIQYYNGEERAKGNILERFSAQQFPDLHSELNLSSLELGDSALYFCASSSRGTGLNYGYTFGSGTRLTVV.

The chain couples TRBV5-1 to TRBJ1-2, with TRBD1 matching 8 bases. CDR3 length equals 14 residues. J was trimmed by 4 bases and V by 3 bases; bases with no gene match: 5. In germline, CDR1 is SGHRS, CDR2 YFSETQ. The CDR3, as DNA: TGCGCCAGCAGCTGGGAGACAGGGGTCTATGGCTACACCTTC. Its translation is CASSWETGVYGYTF.

This clone was recorded once. The chain is built from TRBV7-3 and TRBJ1-1; the D is unclear. V lost 2 bases to trimming and J lost 0 bases, with 4 bases between them. The germline V gene has CDR1 SGHTA and CDR2 FQGTGA. This CDR3 contains 13 residues. DNA for the CDR3: TGTGCCAGCAGCTTATCAGTGAACACTGAAGCTTTCTTT. It encodes CASSLSVNTEAFF.

V and J are TRBV2 and TRBJ1-1, with D perhaps matching TRBD1 (5 bases). V was trimmed by 3 bases and J by 11 bases, leaving 13 bases between them. CDR3 length: 12 amino acids. The germline V gene has CDR1 SNHLY and CDR2 FYNNEI. CDR3 in amino acids: CASSDPGLTAFF. The CDR3 bases are TGTGCCAGCAGTGATCCGGGACTGACGGCTTTCTTT.

The chain joins TRBV5-1 to TRBJ2-5; D gene unclear. The CDR3 runs 14 residues. Trimming removed 9 bases from V and 1 base from J, with 16 bases in between. Germline CDR1 is SGHRS and CDR2 is YFSETQ. CDR3 residues: CATALSTTQETQYF. Here the CDR3 DNA reads TGCGCCACCGCACTCTCAACAACCCAAGAGACCCAGTACTTC.

This clone was seen only a few times. The chain uses TRBV5-6 and TRBJ1-5, with 7 bases aligning to TRBD1. Germline trimming cut 4 bases from V and 3 bases from J; bases unmatched to any gene: 4. This CDR3 is 14 amino acids long. Germline V CDR1 and CDR2: SGHDT, YYEEEE. CDR3 nucleotides: TGTGCCAGCAGCCGACAGGGCAACAATCAGCCCCAGCATTTT. It encodes CASSRQGNNQPQHF.

Notes on this clone: An end of the junction does not agree with germline; a read error may underlie this. The V and J genes are TRBV7-7 and TRBJ2-7, with TRBD2 matching over 8 bases. The germline V gene has CDR1 SSHAT and CDR2 FNYEAQ (reference sequence). The CDR3 runs 18 residues. In DNA, the CDR3 is TGTGCTAGCAGCTTGCCGACCCACTTGCGGGAGGTGTCCTACGAGCAGTACTTC. Amino acids: CASSLPTHLREVSYEQYF.

The rearrangement joins TRBV3-1 (or the pseudogene TRBV3-2) to TRBJ2-3; D ambiguous. Deletions cut 0 bases from V and 8 bases from J, with 9 bases between. The CDR3 extends over 13 amino acids. CDR1 and CDR2 (germline): LGHDT, YNNKEL (reference sequence). CDR3 in DNA: TGTGCCAGCAGCCAAGAGACATCTCTTACGCAGTATTTT. This translates into CASSQETSLTQYF.

The chain recombines TRBV7-2 with TRBJ2-1; D is uncertain. The germline V gene encodes CDR1 SGHTA and CDR2 FQGNSA. Trimming took 2 bases from V and 8 from J, leaving 7 bases between them. CDR3 length: 12 residues. The CDR3 DNA sequence: TGTGCCAGCAGCTTATCATCCGATGAGCAGTTCTTC. Translation gives CASSLSSDEQFF.

This chain uses TRBV4-1 with TRBJ2-7, with D maybe TRBD1 (6 bases). The germline V and J ends were trimmed by 1 base and 7 bases, with 14 bases remaining between them. CDR1 and CDR2 from the germline V gene are MGHRA and YSYEKL. The CDR3 is 14 amino acids. The chain's CDR3 is CASSQVPGAREQYF. For the CDR3, the DNA is TGCGCCAGCAGCCAAGTACCAGGGGCGAGGGAGCAGTACTTC.

This chain links TRBV2 with TRBJ2-1; TRBD2 matches at 8 bases. The CDR3 length is 13 residues. Germline V lookup: CDR1 SNHLY, CDR2 FYNNEI. With V trimmed by 7 bases and J by 6 bases, 5 bases remained unmatched. This CDR3 reads CASNAGGVNEQFF. CDR3 bases: TGTGCCAGCAACGCGGGAGGTGTCAATGAGCAGTTCTTC.

V and J are TRBV2 and TRBJ1-5; D is ambiguous. Germline V CDR1 and CDR2: SNHLY, FYNNEI. The germline V and J ends were trimmed by 3 bases and 2 bases, with 5 bases remaining between them. This CDR3 is 13 amino acids long. The chain's CDR3 is CASSEQGNQPQHF. CDR3 nucleotide sequence: TGTGCCAGCAGTGAGCAGGGCAATCAGCCCCAGCATTTT. The full variable domain, its missing parts supplied by reference TRBV2 and TRBJ1-5, is EPEVTQTPSHQVTQMGQEVILRCVPISNHLYFYWYRQILGQKVEFLVSFYNNEISEKSEIFDDQFSVERPDGSNFTLKIRSTKLEDSAMYFCASSEQGNQPQHFGDGTRLSIL.

The chain couples TRBV19 to TRBJ1-1; 7 bases map to TRBD1. Germline CDR1 reads LNHDA; CDR2 reads SQIVND (reference sequence). This CDR3 is built from 14 residues. V shed 3 bases, J shed 1 base, and the junction held 2 bases outside the gene matches. The CDR3 region is CASSMGTANTEAFF. CDR3 bases: TGTGCCAGTAGTATGGGGACAGCGAACACTGAAGCTTTCTTT.

The chain has TRBV27 and TRBJ2-2, with 12 positions matching TRBD2. CDR3 length: 17 residues. Germline values: CDR1 MNHEY, CDR2 SMNVEV (reference sequence). V lost 8 bases, J lost 6 bases, and 13 bases stayed unmatched. CDR3 protein: CASWPSGRAAVAGELFF. CDR3 coding DNA: TGTGCCAGCTGGCCTAGCGGGAGGGCCGCCGTGGCCGGGGAGCTGTTTTTT.

The V and J genes are TRBV30 and TRBJ2-1, with a possible D match to TRBD2 (6 bases). V lost 1 base and J 8 bases, leaving 9 bases between the germline ends. Per the germline V gene, CDR1 is GTSNPN and CDR2 is SVGIG (reference sequence). The CDR3 is made up of 12 amino acids. This CDR3 reads CAWSDGRHEQFF. Here the CDR3 DNA reads TGTGCCTGGAGTGACGGGAGACATGAGCAGTTCTTC. The whole variable domain, remainder taken from reference TRBV30 and TRBJ2-1, is SQTIHQWPATLVQPVGSPLSLECTVEGTSNPNLYWYRQAAGRGLQLLFYSVGIGQISSEVPQNLSASRPQDRQFILSSKKLLLSDSGFYLCAWSDGRHEQFFGPGTRLTVL.

The J gene is TRBJ1-5, the V gene TRBV3-1 (or the pseudogene TRBV3-2); D is possibly TRBD1 (5 bases). The CDR3 is made up of 12 amino acids. Germline assignment: CDR1 LGHDT and CDR2 YNNKEL (reference sequence). The ends were cut back, 2 bases at V and 6 bases at J, with 5 bases in the middle. CDR3 residues: CASSQRGQPQHF. CDR3 nucleotide sequence: TGTGCCAGCAGCCAAAGGGGTCAGCCCCAGCATTTT.

This rearrangement joins TRBV9 to TRBJ1-1; D remains ambiguous. Germline values: CDR1 SGDLS, CDR2 YYNGEE. The length of the CDR3 is 13 residues. The germline V and J ends were trimmed by 4 bases and 5 bases, with 12 bases remaining between them. The CDR3 DNA sequence: TGTGCCAGCAGCCTGAGGACGGGGACTGAAGCTTTCTTT. This codes for CASSLRTGTEAFF.

This clone was observed a few times. J is TRBJ2-2 and V is TRBV9; 16 bases map to TRBD2. This CDR3 is built from 20 residues. V lost 4 bases to trimming and J lost 1 base; unmatched junction nucleotides: 10. The germline V gene has CDR1 SGDLS and CDR2 YYNGEE. CDR3: CASSTGLAGGPVVNTGELFF. CDR3 nucleotides: TGTGCCAGCAGCACGGGACTAGCGGGAGGGCCGGTTGTGAACACCGGGGAGCTGTTTTTT.

J is TRBJ1-6 and V is TRBV6-6, with D unclear. CDR1 MNHNY and CDR2 SVGAGI come from the germline V gene (reference sequence). The CDR3 spans 14 residues. V lost 2 bases and J 9 bases, leaving 11 bases between the germline ends. CDR3 loop: CASSYDGWVSPLHF. DNA of the CDR3: TGTGCCAGCAGTTACGACGGTTGGGTTTCACCCCTCCACTTT.

The chain employs TRBV4-2 and TRBJ2-2, with 14 bases identical to TRBD2. The germline V gene has CDR1 LGHNA and CDR2 YNFKEQ. The length of the CDR3 is 18 residues. The V and J ends lost 0 bases and 7 bases, in that order; junction bases with no gene match: 7. As DNA, the CDR3 is TGTGCCAGCAGCCAAGACCCGGGACTAGCGGGAGTGGACGGGGAGCTGTTTTTT. Translating gives CASSQDPGLAGVDGELFF.

This clone was seen a single time. V usage is TRBV18 and J usage is TRBJ2-1; D tentatively reads TRBD1 or TRBD2 (5 bases each). The ends were cut back, 4 bases at V and 2 bases at J, with 12 bases in the middle. Looked up from germline, CDR1 is KGHSH and CDR2 is LQKENI. The CDR3 spans 15 residues. The DNA of the CDR3 is TGTGCCAGCTCACGAACCTGGGGGACCTACAATGAGCAGTTCTTC. Its protein product is CASSRTWGTYNEQFF.

The chain combines TRBV7-2 with TRBJ2-5; 9 nucleotides line up with TRBD2. Per germline, CDR1 SGHTA and CDR2 FQGNSA. The CDR3 has 17 residues. V shed 2 bases, J shed 2 bases, and the junction held 9 bases outside the gene matches. CDR3 bases: TGTGCCAGCAGCTTAAACTCGGCGGGAGGGCCTCAAGAGACCCAGTACTTC. Translated, it gives CASSLNSAGGPQETQYF.

The V call is TRBV19, the J call TRBJ1-1, with 8 bases lining up with TRBD1. The CDR3 covers 17 residues. The ends lost 6 bases at V and 0 bases at J; junction bases unmatched: 12. CDR1 is LNHDA and CDR2 is SQIVND in the germline V gene (reference sequence). CDR3 residues: CASSQAGGRHLNTEAFF. CDR3 nucleotide sequence: TGTGCCAGTAGCCAAGCAGGGGGCCGCCACTTGAACACTGAAGCTTTCTTT.

This clone was seen once. Written as DNA, the CDR3 is TGCAGCGTTGATGGGGGCGGGACTGAAGCTTTCTTT. Protein sequence: CSVDGGGTEAFF. V is TRBV29-1 and J is TRBJ1-1; D is possibly TRBD1 (6 bases). Germline values: CDR1 SQVTM, CDR2 ANQGSEA. This CDR3 region has 12 residues. V was shortened by 3 bases and J by 5 bases, with 10 bases between the two germline ends.

This clone was recorded once. This chain joins TRBV5-6 and TRBJ2-6; D unresolved. The ends were cut back, 4 bases at V and 8 bases at J, with 19 bases in the middle. CDR3 length: 16 amino acids. The germline V gene encodes CDR1 SGHDT and CDR2 YYEEEE. CDR3 bases: TGTGCCAGCAGCCCGACCGGCAGTCTCTGGACCAACGTCCTGACTTTC. Encoded protein: CASSPTGSLWTNVLTF.

The chain joins TRBV10-1 to TRBJ2-7; D is perhaps TRBD1 (6 bases). Trimming left V 3 bases short and J 3 bases short, with 9 bases between. The length of the CDR3 is 13 residues. The germline V gene has CDR1 WNHNN and CDR2 SYGVQD (reference sequence). Written as DNA, the CDR3 is TGCGCCAGCAGTGACCAGGGGTTCTACGAGCAGTACTTC. It codes for CASSDQGFYEQYF.

A few counts support this clone. The chain has TRBV2 and TRBJ2-7; possibly TRBD1 for D (6 bases). The CDR3 length is 15 residues. The V and J ends lost 5 bases and 0 bases respectively, with 14 bases between them. Germline lookup yields CDR1 SNHLY and CDR2 FYNNEI. For the CDR3, the DNA is TGTGCCAGCAGTCCACAGGGCTTCTCCTCCTACGAGCAGTACTTC. Residues: CASSPQGFSSYEQYF. The full variable domain, with the rest looked up from reference TRBV2 and TRBJ2-7, is EPEVTQTPSHQVTQMGQEVILRCVPISNHLYFYWYRQILGQKVEFLVSFYNNEISEKSEIFDDQFSVERPDGSNFTLKIRSTKLEDSAMYFCASSPQGFSSYEQYFGPGTRLTVT.

The chain combines TRBV19 with TRBJ2-7; 10 bases are shared with TRBD1. This CDR3 contains 16 residues. Germline V gene data show CDR1 as LNHDA and CDR2 as SQIVND (reference sequence). V lost 5 bases and J lost 1; bases outside the gene matches: 8. The DNA of the CDR3 is TGTGCCAGTAGTCCCAGACAGGGGGCGAGGTCCTACGAGCAGTACTTC. The encoded protein is CASSPRQGARSYEQYF.

The rearrangement links TRBV6-5 to TRBJ2-1; D may be TRBD1 (6 bases). The CDR3 extends over 13 amino acids. V shed 7 bases and J shed 10 bases, with 17 bases lying between them. Germline loops: CDR1 MNHEY, CDR2 SVGAGI. The DNA of the CDR3 is TGTGCCAGCACGCCTAGCTACCAGGGGGAGCAGTTCTTC. Its translation: CASTPSYQGEQFF.

This sequence joins TRBV2 and TRBJ2-2; D perhaps matches TRBD1 (6 bases). The CDR3 sequence is 15 residues long. The V gene's germline CDR1 is SNHLY and CDR2 FYNNEI. Trimming removed 5 bases from V and 5 bases from J, with 15 bases in between. The DNA of the CDR3 is TGTGCCAGCAGTTTTGGGGACAAGGGGACCGGGGAGCTGTTTTTT. Translating it yields CASSFGDKGTGELFF.

V gene TRBV24-1 combines with J gene TRBJ1-1; D remains unclear. The CDR3 runs to 13 residues. Trimming left V 7 bases short and J 0 bases short, with 8 bases between. The germline V gene has CDR1 KGHDR and CDR2 SFDVKD. The CDR3 DNA follows: TGTGCCACCAGGGGATCCATGAACACTGAAGCTTTCTTT. This gives the protein CATRGSMNTEAFF.